This T cell receptor beta chain was observed in a study of blood T cells in healthy people across ages. It was about 9.4 milliliters of peripheral blood that were drawn from each donor. A J-beta primer mix and a sample-barcoded 5' primer were used in a second PCR of about 7 to 11 cycles. No fewer than 2.5 million CDR3-containing paired-end reads came from each sample. Using its own MiXCR run on the 5' RACE reads, TCRdb lists one record per CDR3 protein. The profile covers about 800,000 distinct CDR3 sequences, with about 47% appearing a single time and roughly 20% taken by the ten largest. Germline-derived CDR1 and CDR2 are MDHEN and SYDVKM. This CDR3 has 12 residues. The V end lost 6 bases, the J end lost 2 bases, and 8 bases lay between the germline ends. In this sample, this clonotype turned up a few times.

The V call is TRBV28, the J call TRBJ2-7; no clear D. The origin of this receptor is an elderly man in good health. The specimen was blood. CDR3 region: CASSLITYEQYF. In DNA form, the CDR3 reads TGTGCCAGCAGCTTAATCACCTACGAGCAGTACTTC.